This T cell receptor (beta chain) is from a study of blood T cell repertoires in COVID-19. In the original processing: Estimates of nucleated cell counts were drawn from the amplification of reference gene primers. This table comes from immunoSEQ multiplex PCR, and its TCRdb copy is limited to in-frame clones, with some not included. The V and J calls and the clone size are those of that table, but D and trimming were determined from the DNA. The data show 140,000 to 150,000 clones, around four fifths seen once. This clone was detected a few times. Germline CDR1 reads MNHEY; CDR2 reads SVGEGT. The CDR3 has 12 amino acids. V lost 2 bases and J lost 6, with 7 bases in between.

The TCR originated in a woman in her forties who had recovered from COVID-19. Sequenced material: PBMCs or T cells enriched from blood (not recorded which). The V gene is TRBV6-2 or TRBV6-3, the J gene TRBJ1-1, with D unresolved. The DNA of the CDR3 is TGTGCCAGCAGTTACGCATACTCTGAAGCTTTCTTT. Protein sequence: CASSYAYSEAFF.